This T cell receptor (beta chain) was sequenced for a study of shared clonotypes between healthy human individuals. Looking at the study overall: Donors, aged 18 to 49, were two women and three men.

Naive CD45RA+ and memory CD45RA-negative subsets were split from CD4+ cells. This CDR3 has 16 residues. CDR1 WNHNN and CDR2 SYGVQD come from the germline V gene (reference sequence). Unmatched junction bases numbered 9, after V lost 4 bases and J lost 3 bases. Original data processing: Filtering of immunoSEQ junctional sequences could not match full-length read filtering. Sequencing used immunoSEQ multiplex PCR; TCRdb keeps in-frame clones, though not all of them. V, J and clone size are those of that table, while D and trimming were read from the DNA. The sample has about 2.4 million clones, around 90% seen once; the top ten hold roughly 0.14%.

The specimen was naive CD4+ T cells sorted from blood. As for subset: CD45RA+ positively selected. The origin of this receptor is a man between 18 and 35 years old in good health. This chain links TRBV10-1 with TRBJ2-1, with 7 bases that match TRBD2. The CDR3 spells CASSARSSGGYNEQFF. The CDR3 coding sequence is TGCGCCAGCAGTGCCCGATCTAGCGGAGGCTACAATGAGCAGTTCTTC.